The text below deals with one T cell receptor (beta chain). The record originates from a study of blood T cell repertoires in COVID-19. With V trimmed by 3 bases and J by 5 bases, 9 bases remained unmatched. Germline CDR1 WSHSY, CDR2 SAAADI. This CDR3 contains 15 residues. The table came from immunoSEQ multiplex PCR; TCRdb's copy has only in-frame clones and leaves some out. The table lists 30,000 to 35,000 clones, around 89% of them singletons. Sequencing was carried out using peripheral blood. The chain links TRBV10-2 to TRBJ1-2; 7 bases map to TRBD1. The clonotype comes from a middle-aged woman with active or convalescent COVID-19. The CDR3 spells CASSEKQGFRYGYTF. CDR3 coding DNA: TGCGCCAGCAGTGAAAAACAGGGGTTTCGGTATGGCTACACCTTC.